The entry below gives a single T cell receptor (beta chain) sequence along with its context. Its antigen is still unknown. The CDR3 loop spans 15 amino acids. This sample was included in a study of siplizumab effects on memory and regulatory T cells. Findings and limits, study-wide: The mapping of alloreactive clones to unstimulated subsets covered only a minor fraction of them.

The assay was immunoSEQ multiplex PCR, and TCRdb's table has in-frame clones only and misses some. The data show some 100,000 clones, about nine tenths seen once. This receptor was identified in a human donor in good health. Some clones in this sample may be carry-over from other donors' samples. The genes are TRBV21-1 and TRBJ2-3; the D call TRBD2 from the table was never checked on the DNA. TRBV21-1 is shown as a pseudogene. Sequencing was done on a sample of CD4+ T cells sorted from blood. Here the CDR3 DNA reads TGTGCCAGCAGCATTCGGTCTCACCCCACAGATACGCAGTATTTT. Its translation is CASSIRSHPTDTQYF.